The sequence of this TCR beta chain was determined in a study of blood T cells in healthy people across ages. The overall study: T cells yielded about one barcoded beta molecule per two cells through template switching. General study results and limits: Bulk PBMC profiling left naive and antigen-experienced comparisons inconclusive.

A second roughly 7 to 12 cycle PCR used barcoded and J-beta primers. TCRdb analysed the 5' RACE reads with MiXCR anew, one entry per CDR3 protein. The sample lists about 720,000 distinct CDR3 sequences, approximately 21% seen once, with under 25% in the top ten. Isolating PBMCs gave at least 6.5 million of these cells per sample. A word on this clonotype: What it recognizes is unknown.

Germline CDR1 LGHDT, CDR2 YNNKEL (reference sequence). The CDR3 consists of 15 residues. The germline V and J ends were trimmed by 0 bases and 6 bases, with 12 bases remaining between them. The chain recombines TRBV3-1 with TRBJ1-5; maybe TRBD1 (6 bases). Source material: blood. This receptor was identified in a man in his sixties or seventies in good health. The CDR3 reads CASSQDSTGIQPQHF. The CDR3 DNA reads TGTGCCAGCAGCCAAGATAGTACAGGGATTCAGCCCCAGCATTTT.